This entry lists 25 T cell receptor beta chains sequenced from one sample in a study of OX40 agonist ivuxolimab in advanced cancers. The protocol was immunoSEQ multiplex PCR, while the TCRdb copy is restricted to in-frame clones and leaves out a portion. The repertoire includes fewer than 25,000 clones, under 85% of them detected once, and roughly 8.6% sits in the top ten. The sample was CD4+ or CD8+ T cells sorted from blood, taken in a trial of the OX40 agonist ivuxolimab. The receptors come from an adult with an advanced solid tumor such as melanoma, head and neck, liver or kidney cancer.

The J gene is TRBJ2-1, the V gene TRBV9; TRBD2 matches 9 bases. From germline, CDR1 is SGDLS and CDR2 YYNGEE. This CDR3 region has 16 residues. With V trimmed by 1 base and J by 0 bases, 2 bases remained unmatched. CDR3 residues: CASSVLAGSSYNEQFF. CDR3 nucleotide sequence: TGTGCCAGCAGCGTACTAGCGGGGAGCTCCTACAATGAGCAGTTCTTC.

This clone was detected once. The rearrangement links TRBV28 to TRBJ1-1; the D is unclear. V was clipped by 7 bases and J by 3 bases, with 15 bases between them. Germline values: CDR1 MDHEN, CDR2 SYDVKM. This CDR3 spans 14 amino acids. The CDR3 bases are TGTGCCAGCATCCCGGACGGCGACGACACTGAAGCTTTCTTT. Protein: CASIPDGDDTEAFF.

The gene calls are TRBV4-2 and TRBJ2-2; D uncertain. CDR1 LGHNA and CDR2 YNFKEQ come from the germline V gene. This CDR3 has 13 residues. V lost 2 bases and J 3 bases, leaving 4 bases between the germline ends. CDR3 loop: CASSQTDTGELFF. CDR3 in DNA: TGTGCCAGCAGCCAAACAGACACCGGGGAGCTGTTTTTT.

The CDR3 is CAIRQGELTF. DNA for the CDR3: TGTGCCATCAGACAGGGGGAGCTCACCTTC. The genes are TRBV10-3 and TRBJ1-2, with 8 bases that match TRBD1. The germline V gene encodes CDR1 ENHRY and CDR2 SYGVKD. The J segment lost 13 bases and the V segment lost 6 bases, leaving 4 bases of the junction unmatched. The length of the CDR3 is 10 residues.

The chain is built from TRBV7-8 and TRBJ2-2; the match to TRBD1 covers 7 bases. With 8 bases clipped from V and 1 base from J, the junction kept 4 bases outside the gene matches. Germline V gene sequence: CDR1 SGHVS, CDR2 FQNEAQ. The CDR3 contains 14 residues. Here the CDR3 reads CASRGQMNTGELFF. In nucleotides, the CDR3 is TGTGCCAGCCGGGGACAGATGAACACCGGGGAGCTGTTTTTT. The complete variable domain, with remaining parts taken from reference TRBV7-8 and TRBJ2-2, reads GAGVSQSPRYKVAKRGQDVALRCDPISGHVSLFWYQQALGQGPEFLTYFQNEAQLDKSGLPSDRFFAERPEGSVSTLKIQRTQQEDSAVYLCASRGQMNTGELFFGEGSRLTVL.

The chain has TRBV2 and TRBJ2-5, with D perhaps matching TRBD2 (6 bases). Per the germline V gene, CDR1 is SNHLY and CDR2 is FYNNEI. V was shortened by 6 bases and J by 1 base, with 12 bases between the two germline ends. This CDR3 has 14 residues. The CDR3 region is CASRGQGGQETQYF. As DNA, the CDR3 is TGTGCCAGCAGGGGTCAGGGAGGCCAAGAGACCCAGTACTTC.

The genes are TRBV7-8 and TRBJ2-5; 11 nucleotides align to TRBD2. The CDR3 is 18 amino acids. The J segment lost 1 base and the V segment lost 3 bases, leaving 10 bases of the junction unmatched. Germline V gene data show CDR1 as SGHVS and CDR2 as FQNEAQ. This CDR3 reads CASSFIAGGQYGQETQYF. CDR3 sequence (DNA): TGTGCCAGCAGCTTTATAGCGGGGGGGCAATACGGCCAAGAGACCCAGTACTTC.

This clone has just one count. V is TRBV27 and J is TRBJ1-5; no clear D gene. V shed 2 bases and J shed 6 bases, with 5 bases lying between them. Germline loops: CDR1 MNHEY, CDR2 SMNVEV (reference sequence). The CDR3 length is 12 residues. CDR3 in DNA: TGTGCCAGCAGTTTAACCGGTCAGCCCCAGCATTTT. It yields the protein CASSLTGQPQHF.

This chain links TRBV29-1 with TRBJ2-7, with D hard to call. V lost 2 bases to trimming and J lost 1 base, with 6 bases between them. The CDR3 sequence is 12 residues long. CDR1 and CDR2 from the germline V gene are SQVTM and ANQGSEA. CDR3 in amino acids: CSVESSSYEQYF. CDR3 nucleotides: TGCAGCGTTGAAAGTAGTTCCTACGAGCAGTACTTC.

The CDR3 DNA reads as TGTGCTAGTGGTTTGGTACTCGGGACAAACAGTCAGCCCCAGCATTTT. As protein: CASGLVLGTNSQPQHF. The genes are TRBV12-5 and TRBJ1-5, with a weak D call TRBD1 (6 bases). Trimming removed 0 bases from V and 6 bases from J, with 15 bases in between. Germline V CDR1 and CDR2: LGHNT, FRNRAP. This CDR3 has 16 residues.

The V call is TRBV10-3, the J call TRBJ2-5, with 10 bases lining up with TRBD1. CDR3 size: 15 residues. The germline gives CDR1 ENHRY, CDR2 SYGVKD. With 2 bases clipped from V and 3 bases from J, the junction kept 3 bases outside the gene matches. In nucleotides, the CDR3 is TGTGCCATCAGTGAGGACAGGGGGCGGGAAGAGACCCAGTACTTC. It is translated as CAISEDRGREETQYF.

This rearrangement joins TRBV9 to TRBJ1-1; weak D call: TRBD1 (5 bases). The V gene's germline CDR1 is SGDLS and CDR2 YYNGEE. CDR3 length equals 15 residues. V was trimmed by 0 bases and J by 4 bases, leaving 13 bases between them. CDR3 in amino acids: CASSVGWGSATEAFF. In DNA form, the CDR3 reads TGTGCCAGCAGCGTAGGATGGGGGTCAGCCACTGAAGCTTTCTTT.

This clone was recorded a few times. The chain combines TRBV9 with TRBJ1-6; TRBD1 might be the D (5 bases). Germline V gene data show CDR1 as SGDLS and CDR2 as YYNGEE. The CDR3 consists of 15 residues. V lost 4 bases and J lost 7, with 15 bases in between. The CDR3 bases are TGTGCCAGCAGCCCCCGAGGGACCCCCAATTCACCCCTCCACTTT. It is translated as CASSPRGTPNSPLHF.

The J gene is TRBJ1-5, the V gene TRBV7-8, with 9 bases that match TRBD1. The CDR3 length is 16 residues. Germline V gene lookup returns CDR1 SGHVS and CDR2 FQNEAQ. V was clipped by 2 bases and J by 5 bases; unmatched bases: 7. CDR3 DNA sequence: TGTGCCAGCAGCTTATTTAGACAGGGGGGTTATCAGCCCCAGCATTTT. Translation gives CASSLFRQGGYQPQHF. Full variable domain (rest looked up from reference TRBV7-8 and TRBJ1-5): GAGVSQSPRYKVAKRGQDVALRCDPISGHVSLFWYQQALGQGPEFLTYFQNEAQLDKSGLPSDRFFAERPEGSVSTLKIQRTQQEDSAVYLCASSLFRQGGYQPQHFGDGTRLSIL.

This chain links TRBV25-1 with TRBJ1-2, with 9 bases aligning to TRBD1. J lost 4 bases, V lost 5 bases, and 5 bases had no gene match. CDR3 size: 14 residues. Germline V gives CDR1 MGHDK, CDR2 SYGVNS. CDR3 in amino acids: CASSNTGGFYGYTF. The CDR3 nucleotides read TGTGCCAGCAGTAATACAGGGGGCTTCTATGGCTACACCTTC.

The chain has TRBV2 and TRBJ2-5, with 13 bases identical to TRBD2. This CDR3 is 15 amino acids long. With V trimmed by 6 bases and J by 2 bases, 3 bases remained unmatched. Looked up from germline, CDR1 is SNHLY and CDR2 is FYNNEI. CDR3 bases: TGTGCCAGCAGCGAGACTAGCGGGGGGCAAGAGACCCAGTACTTC. It yields the protein CASSETSGGQETQYF.

The chain joins TRBV4-1 to TRBJ2-1, with 7 nucleotides matching TRBD2. Germline V CDR1 and CDR2: MGHRA, YSYEKL. With 1 base clipped from V and 1 base from J, the junction kept 1 base outside the gene matches. The CDR3 is 15 amino acids. This CDR3 is CASSQASGSYNEQFF. Written as DNA, the CDR3 is TGCGCCAGCAGCCAAGCTAGCGGTTCCTACAATGAGCAGTTCTTC.

The rearrangement links TRBV2 to TRBJ1-2, with TRBD1 matching 7 bases. Per the germline V gene, CDR1 is SNHLY and CDR2 is FYNNEI. CDR3 length equals 14 residues. V dropped 7 bases and J dropped 8; count of bases not matched to a gene: 13. The chain's CDR3 is CASIYRGLREGYTF. CDR3 sequence (DNA): TGTGCCAGCATCTACAGGGGCCTGAGAGAGGGCTACACCTTC.

CDR3 amino acids: CASSGGIGGYEQYF. For the CDR3, the DNA is TGTGCCAGCAGCGGCGGGATCGGGGGCTACGAGCAGTACTTC. The rearrangement links TRBV11-2 to TRBJ2-7; TRBD2 might be the D (6 bases). The CDR3 runs 14 residues. Deletions cut 5 bases from V and 3 bases from J, with 14 bases between. Germline V lookup: CDR1 SGHAT, CDR2 FQNNGV.

The gene calls are TRBV14 and TRBJ2-7; possible D gene TRBD1, 5 bases. Per germline, CDR1 SGHDN and CDR2 FVKESK. The CDR3 has 14 amino acids. V lost 4 bases and J lost 2, with 12 bases in between. The CDR3 sequence: CASSLDHRTYEQYF. The DNA of the CDR3 is TGTGCCAGCAGCCTAGACCACAGGACCTACGAGCAGTACTTC.

The rearrangement links TRBV5-6 to TRBJ2-2; D not resolved. With 1 base removed from V and 5 bases from J, the gap between germline ends came to 12 bases. The CDR3 length is 15 residues. CDR1 SGHDT and CDR2 YYEEEE come from the germline V gene. CDR3 coding DNA: TGTGCCAGCAGCTTGTTGTTAGCATCAACCGGGGAGCTGTTTTTT. Translating it yields CASSLLLASTGELFF.

The chain links TRBV7-9 to TRBJ2-7; 9 bases map to TRBD1. V shed 5 bases, J shed 6 bases, and the junction held 5 bases outside the gene matches. The length of the CDR3 is 13 residues. The germline CDR1 and CDR2 sequences are SEHNR and FQNEAQ (reference sequence). CDR3 DNA sequence: TGTGCCAGCAGCGGGGGACAGGGAGGCGAGCAGTACTTC. Amino acids: CASSGGQGGEQYF.

The chain employs TRBV11-3 and TRBJ2-1; D unclear. This CDR3 has 14 residues. Germline-derived CDR1 and CDR2 are SGHNT and YENEEA. Trimming removed 5 bases at V and 0 bases at J, with 8 bases between. CDR3 residues: CASSLGYSYNEQFF. Written as DNA, the CDR3 is TGTGCCAGCAGCCTCGGATACTCCTACAATGAGCAGTTCTTC.

V and J are TRBV9 and TRBJ2-1; D gene ambiguous. Trimming stripped 3 bases from V and 5 bases from J, with 3 bases between. There are 11 residues in the CDR3. Germline CDR1 SGDLS, CDR2 YYNGEE. The CDR3 loop is CASSDHNEQFF. The CDR3, as DNA: TGTGCCAGCAGCGACCACAATGAGCAGTTCTTC. Variable domain in full (rest from reference TRBV9 and TRBJ2-1): DSGVTQTPKHLITATGQRVTLRCSPRSGDLSVYWYQQSLDQGLQFLIQYYNGEERAKGNILERFSAQQFPDLHSELNLSSLELGDSALYFCASSDHNEQFFGPGTRLTVL.

The rearrangement joins TRBV7-9 to TRBJ1-1; D is unclear. Trimming left V 3 bases short and J 0 bases short, with 2 bases between. There are 12 residues in the CDR3. Looked up from germline, CDR1 is SEHNR and CDR2 is FQNEAQ (reference sequence). The CDR3 region has the DNA TGTGCCAGCAGCTTTGTGAACACTGAAGCTTTCTTT. This translates into CASSFVNTEAFF.